This T cell receptor (beta chain) was recovered during a study of T-cell reconstitution after alpha-beta-depleted transplantation in children. Unique molecular identifiers were incorporated during preparation of the TCRbeta library. TCRdb reprocessed the PCR reads with MiXCR, giving one entry per CDR3 protein. This sample has 250,000 to 300,000 distinct CDR3 sequences, with around 10% found just once. Germline assignment: CDR1 DFQATT and CDR2 SNEGSKA (reference sequence). The CDR3 spans 14 residues. Trimming pared 2 bases from V and 0 bases from J, leaving 9 bases between. The TCR sequence derives from a boy in the first two years of life with acute myeloid leukemia, due to receive a stem cell transplant. Sequencing was performed on PBMCs, taken before TCRalphabeta/CD19-depleted stem cell transplant. The genes are TRBV20-1 and TRBJ2-3, with D possibly matching TRBD1 (6 bases). CDR3 sequence reads: CSARTGISTDTQYF. The CDR3 DNA is TGCAGTGCTAGAACAGGGATAAGCACAGATACGCAGTATTTT.